This TCR beta chain is drawn from a study of T-cell reconstitution after alpha-beta-depleted transplantation in children. The length of the CDR3 is 14 residues. CDR1 is MGHRA and CDR2 is YSYEKL in the germline V gene. Trimming pared 1 base from V and 1 base from J, leaving 7 bases between. Library preparation (for TCRbeta) was performed with unique molecular identifiers. TCRdb used MiXCR to reprocess the PCR reads, holding one entry per CDR3 protein. The sample consists of approximately 650,000 distinct CDR3 sequences, roughly 13% of them appearing once. Study findings and constraints: Surviving thymic progenitors and recipient T cells were the source of high TCRbeta diversity at day 60 in some patients. Among T cells one year after transplant, newly produced cells accounted for most counts and diversity. At around two months after transplant, the alpha-beta T cells were reportedly derived from several hundred expanded clones that came from non-depleted graft cells.

This clonotype was picked up many times. The antigen is not known. The V call is TRBV4-1, the J call TRBJ2-5; D gene unclear. Sequencing used PBMCs, obtained before TCRalphabeta/CD19-depleted stem cell transplant. The receptor was derived from a girl aged 2-15 years with congenital amegakaryocytic thrombocytopenia, due to receive a stem cell transplant. The CDR3 DNA reads as TGCGCCAGCAGCCAAGGGCCGACCCAAGAGACCCAGTACTTC. Translation: CASSQGPTQETQYF.